What follows are 25 T cell receptor beta chains derived from one specimen sequenced in a study of blood T cell repertoires in COVID-19. Generated by immunoSEQ multiplex PCR, the TCRdb table keeps only in-frame clones and is missing some. The sample comprises 250,000 to 350,000 clones, about four fifths of which are singletons, and 1.2% rests with the top ten. Input material: peripheral blood. The receptors derive from a woman aged 45-65 years with acute or convalescent COVID-19.

V usage is TRBV30 and J usage is TRBJ2-7; D might be TRBD2 (5 bases). Deletions cut 4 bases from V and 4 bases from J, with 11 bases between. The length of the CDR3 is 12 residues. Germline CDR1 GTSNPN, CDR2 SVGIG (reference sequence). DNA of the CDR3: TGTGCCTGGACGCATACTAGTTACGAGCAGTACTTC. It is translated as CAWTHTSYEQYF.

The V gene is TRBV7-2, the J gene TRBJ2-6, with TRBD1 identical over 9 bases. There are 16 residues in the CDR3. V shed 6 bases, J shed 4 bases, and the junction held 7 bases outside the gene matches. CDR1 SGHTA and CDR2 FQGNSA come from the germline V gene. The DNA of the CDR3 is TGTGCCAGCAGGTGGGGACAGGGCCAGGGGGCCAACGTCCTGACTTTC. Its translation: CASRWGQGQGANVLTF.

This rearrangement joins TRBV5-6 to TRBJ2-7; 8 nucleotides match TRBD2. Trimming cost V 4 bases and J 0 bases; bases outside gene matches: 3. The CDR3 loop spans 14 amino acids. Germline loops: CDR1 SGHDT, CDR2 YYEEEE. The CDR3 sequence: CASSAGGLSYEQYV. The CDR3 bases are TGTGCCAGCAGCGCGGGGGGCCTCTCCTACGAGCAGTACGTC.

Remarks on this clone: The sample contains more than one DNA sequence encoding this CDR3. The chain combines TRBV3-1 (or the pseudogene TRBV3-2) with TRBJ1-2, with 7 bases fitting TRBD1. V was clipped by 1 base and J by 5 bases; unmatched bases: 4. CDR3 length: 14 residues. Germline CDR1 LGHDT, CDR2 YNNKEL (reference sequence). The CDR3 loop reads CASSQGQGSYGYTF. As DNA, the CDR3 is TGTGCCAGCAGCCAAGGACAGGGATCGTATGGCTACACCTTC.

This chain connects TRBV11-3 to TRBJ2-1; the match to TRBD1 covers 9 bases. CDR1 is SGHNT, CDR2 YENEEA, per germline. The ends lost 5 bases at V and 3 bases at J; junction bases unmatched: 5. The CDR3 has 15 amino acids. CDR3 nucleotides: TGTGCCAGCAGCCCTCTGGGACAGGGCTACAATGAGCAGTTCTTC. It yields the protein CASSPLGQGYNEQFF.

The chain employs TRBV2 and TRBJ1-1; D is undetermined. Trimming removed 2 bases at V and 0 bases at J, with 16 bases between. The length of the CDR3 is 17 residues. Germline values: CDR1 SNHLY, CDR2 FYNNEI. The CDR3 here is CASSEQTGFGVNTEAFF. CDR3 sequence (DNA): TGTGCCAGCAGTGAACAAACGGGGTTTGGTGTGAACACTGAAGCTTTCTTT. Filled out from reference TRBV2 and TRBJ1-1, the complete variable domain reads EPEVTQTPSHQVTQMGQEVILRCVPISNHLYFYWYRQILGQKVEFLVSFYNNEISEKSEIFDDQFSVERPDGSNFTLKIRSTKLEDSAMYFCASSEQTGFGVNTEAFFGQGTRLTVV.

This chain connects TRBV6-5 to TRBJ2-5; D gene unclear. From germline, CDR1 is MNHEY and CDR2 SVGAGI. Deletions cut 0 bases from V and 1 base from J, with 9 bases between. The CDR3 extends over 15 amino acids. The DNA for the CDR3 is TGTGCCAGCAGTTACTCAAACTCACCCCAAGAGACCCAGTACTTC. Encoded protein: CASSYSNSPQETQYF.

The CDR3, as DNA: TGTGCCAGTAGTAGACAGGGGGCGGCTTTCTTT. Protein product: CASSRQGAAFF. The chain combines TRBV19 with TRBJ1-1; 10 bases are a match to TRBD1. CDR1 is LNHDA, CDR2 SQIVND, per germline (reference sequence). Trimming cost V 4 bases and J 11 bases; bases outside gene matches: 1. The CDR3 contains 11 residues.

The chain employs TRBV10-3 and TRBJ1-6; tentative D call: TRBD1 (6 bases). V was pared by 7 bases and J by 11 bases, with 12 bases between. CDR3 length equals 12 residues. Germline loops: CDR1 ENHRY, CDR2 SYGVKD. CDR3 sequence (DNA): TGTGCCATCACTGAACAGGGTCCACCCCTCCACTTT. Encoded protein: CAITEQGPPLHF.

The chain links TRBV7-9 to TRBJ2-4; a possible D gene is TRBD1 (6 bases). The V end was cut by 4 bases, the J end by 7 bases, with 14 bases between. Germline-derived CDR1 and CDR2 are SEHNR and FQNEAQ (reference sequence). The CDR3 is 14 residues long. In DNA, the CDR3 is TGTGCCAGCAGCTCAACCGCAGGGGCGAACATTCAGTACTTC. Translating it yields CASSSTAGANIQYF.

This chain links TRBV5-4 with TRBJ1-2, with 8 bases that match TRBD1. Per the germline V gene, CDR1 is SGHNT and CDR2 is YYREEE (reference sequence). The CDR3 is 14 amino acids. The junction had 3 bases not matched to a gene; V was cut back by 0 bases and J by 5 bases. CDR3 sequence reads: CASSLGQGSYGYTF. The CDR3 coding sequence is TGTGCCAGCAGCTTGGGACAGGGGAGTTATGGCTACACCTTC.

Only one count was recorded for this clone. The chain carries TRBV7-2 and TRBJ2-1, with D maybe TRBD1 (7 bases). Trimming stripped 1 base from V and 3 bases from J, with 16 bases between. The CDR3 has 17 residues. Germline V CDR1 and CDR2: SGHTA, FQGNSA. CDR3 amino acids: CASSLVPGGNSYNEQFF. For the CDR3, the DNA is TGTGCCAGCAGCTTAGTTCCAGGGGGGAATAGCTACAATGAGCAGTTCTTC.

The gene calls are TRBV4-1 and TRBJ1-5; D is ambiguous. V was pared by 1 base and J by 1 base, with 8 bases between. This CDR3 has 15 residues. Germline CDR1 reads MGHRA; CDR2 reads YSYEKL. This chain's CDR3 is CASSQAPLSNQPQHF. The CDR3 DNA reads TGCGCCAGCAGCCAAGCCCCGTTAAGCAATCAGCCCCAGCATTTT.

The chain uses TRBV3-1 (or the pseudogene TRBV3-2) and TRBJ1-1; D remains unclear. CDR3 length equals 14 residues. Germline V gene data show CDR1 as LGHDT and CDR2 as YNNKEL (reference sequence). Between the trimmed V and J ends, which lost 0 bases and 1 base, there was a span of 6 bases. CDR3 in amino acids: CASSQDDWNTEAFF. CDR3 nucleotides: TGTGCCAGCAGCCAAGACGACTGGAACACTGAAGCTTTCTTT.

The V and J genes are TRBV19 and TRBJ1-2, with unresolved D. V was pared by 3 bases and J by 0 bases, with 8 bases between. The CDR3 extends over 14 amino acids. CDR1 and CDR2 (germline): LNHDA, SQIVND (reference sequence). CDR3: CASSIQVSNYGYTF. The CDR3 DNA reads TGTGCCAGTAGTATCCAGGTCTCTAACTATGGCTACACCTTC.

In DNA form, the CDR3 reads TGTGCCAGCAGTAAGCCGGGACAGGGGAACTCACCCCTCCACTTT. It is translated as CASSKPGQGNSPLHF. This sequence joins TRBV6-5 and TRBJ1-6; TRBD1 matches at 10 bases. The length of the CDR3 is 15 residues. In germline, CDR1 is MNHEY, CDR2 SVGAGI. The ends lost 5 bases at V and 10 bases at J; junction bases unmatched: 8.

V gene TRBV14 combines with J gene TRBJ1-3; D perhaps matches TRBD1 (5 bases). In germline, CDR1 is SGHDN, CDR2 FVKESK. This CDR3 region has 16 residues. Trimming pared 0 bases from V and 2 bases from J, leaving 11 bases between. DNA of the CDR3: TGTGCCAGCAGCCAAGATCCCGGACAACCTGGAAACACCATATATTTT. This translates into CASSQDPGQPGNTIYF.

The rearrangement links TRBV6-5 to TRBJ1-2; 8 nucleotides align to TRBD1. Germline assignment: CDR1 MNHEY and CDR2 SVGAGI. V shed 8 bases, J shed 2 bases, and the junction held 1 base outside the gene matches. The CDR3 has 12 residues. CDR3 in DNA: TGTGCCAGCTGGACAGGGAACTATGGCTACACCTTC. Translation: CASWTGNYGYTF.

CDR3 in DNA: TGTGCCAGCAGTGTTCGAAAAAGCTTAACCCACGAAAAACTGTTTTTT. It specifies CASSVRKSLTHEKLFF. The rearrangement links TRBV6-1 to TRBJ1-4, with D unresolved. This CDR3 is built from 16 residues. Trimming cost V 4 bases and J 8 bases, with 20 bases left between them. The germline gives CDR1 MNHNS, CDR2 SASEGT.

The gene calls are TRBV21-1 and TRBJ2-3; the table's D call, TRBD2, was not checked against the DNA. TRBV21-1 is labeled a pseudogene. This CDR3 region has 14 residues. CDR3 loop: CASSSSGSGDTQYF. The CDR3 DNA is TGTGCCAGCAGCAGTAGCGGGAGTGGAGATACGCAGTATTTT.

This chain links TRBV19 with TRBJ2-7; TRBD1 matches at 8 bases. The germline CDR1 and CDR2 sequences are LNHDA and SQIVND (reference sequence). J was trimmed by 0 bases and V by 5 bases; bases with no gene match: 9. The CDR3 consists of 16 residues. CDR3 loop: CASSSPGQADSYEQYF. The CDR3 bases are TGTGCCAGTAGTTCGCCGGGACAGGCGGACTCCTACGAGCAGTACTTC.

The chain joins TRBV2 to TRBJ2-7; D is unclear. This CDR3 comprises 12 residues. Trimming cost V 2 bases and J 1 base, with 3 bases left between them. Germline V gives CDR1 SNHLY, CDR2 FYNNEI. Written as DNA, the CDR3 is TGTGCCAGCAGTGAACGGTCCTACGAGCAGTACTTC. Translated: CASSERSYEQYF. Full variable domain (rest looked up from reference TRBV2 and TRBJ2-7): EPEVTQTPSHQVTQMGQEVILRCVPISNHLYFYWYRQILGQKVEFLVSFYNNEISEKSEIFDDQFSVERPDGSNFTLKIRSTKLEDSAMYFCASSERSYEQYFGPGTRLTVT.

V usage is TRBV11-3 and J usage is TRBJ2-3, with D possibly being TRBD2 (6 bases). The CDR3 is 14 amino acids. V was trimmed by 4 bases and J by 6 bases, leaving 14 bases between them. Germline V lookup: CDR1 SGHNT, CDR2 YENEEA. This CDR3 is CASSSRAGPDTQYF. DNA of the CDR3: TGTGCCAGCAGCTCCCGGGCGGGGCCCGATACGCAGTATTTT.

In this sample, this clone turned up once. The chain is built from TRBV5-1 and TRBJ1-3, with 7 bases matching TRBD1. The CDR3 length is 17 residues. Trimming cost V 2 bases and J 3 bases; bases outside gene matches: 11. Germline CDR1 and CDR2: SGHRS and YFSETQ. The CDR3 DNA is TGCGCCAGCAGCTTTGGAGACAGGGAAAGGTTTGGAAACACCATATATTTT. It translates to CASSFGDRERFGNTIYF.

This chain connects TRBV4-3 to TRBJ1-2, with D possibly matching TRBD1 (6 bases). Germline V lookup: CDR1 LGHNA, CDR2 YSLEER. This CDR3 is built from 16 residues. V lost 0 bases, J lost 2 bases, and 13 bases lay in between. CDR3 DNA sequence: TGCGCCAGCAGCCAAGAGGCCCGGGGGGCCAACTATGGCTACACCTTC. This codes for CASSQEARGANYGYTF.